One sample yielded the 7 T cell receptor beta chains listed below, sequenced in a study of blood T cell repertoires in COVID-19. Here immunoSEQ multiplex PCR was the method, and the copy in TCRdb shows in-frame clones only, minus some. The sample includes 120,000 to 150,000 clones, 89% of them seen just once. Sequenced material: peripheral blood. These receptors were taken from a human donor in a cohort sampled during active COVID-19.

This clone was observed once. This chain connects TRBV9 to TRBJ2-7; possibly TRBD1 for D (5 bases). Trimming shortened V by 0 bases and J by 7 bases, and 11 bases separated the two germline ends. CDR3 size: 13 residues. CDR1 and CDR2 from the germline V gene are SGDLS and YYNGEE. CDR3 sequence (DNA): TGTGCCAGCAGCGTAGACCAGGGTCGGGAGCAGTACTTC. Amino acid sequence: CASSVDQGREQYF.

The rearrangement uses TRBV7-9 and TRBJ2-2; TRBD1 might be the D (5 bases). Trimming left V 7 bases short and J 5 bases short, with 14 bases between. The germline gives CDR1 SEHNR, CDR2 FQNEAQ (reference sequence). There are 14 residues in the CDR3. The CDR3 protein is CASTQSRGTGELFF. Here the CDR3 DNA reads TGTGCCAGCACTCAATCAAGGGGTACCGGGGAGCTGTTTTTT.

V is TRBV2 and J is TRBJ2-3, with D tentatively TRBD2 (5 bases). The CDR3 spans 13 residues. Germline loops: CDR1 SNHLY, CDR2 FYNNEI. Deletions cut 4 bases from V and 4 bases from J, with 9 bases between. The CDR3 region has the DNA TGTGCCAGCAGTGTAGAGGACTCAGATACGCAGTATTTT. Its translation is CASSVEDSDTQYF.

The chain couples TRBV7-2 to TRBJ2-5, with TRBD1 identical over 10 bases. Germline CDR1 and CDR2: SGHTA and FQGNSA. This CDR3 region has 13 residues. The J segment lost 5 bases and the V segment lost 4 bases, leaving 1 base of the junction unmatched. CDR3 protein: CASSWDRGETQYF. The CDR3 DNA reads as TGTGCCAGCAGCTGGGACAGGGGTGAGACCCAGTACTTC.

The chain employs TRBV3-1 (or the pseudogene TRBV3-2) and TRBJ2-5; the D is unclear. In germline, CDR1 is LGHDT, CDR2 YNNKEL (reference sequence). The V and J ends lost 2 bases and 9 bases respectively, with 10 bases between them. There are 12 residues in the CDR3. The CDR3 protein is CASSQLDSAQYF. In nucleotides, the CDR3 is TGTGCCAGCAGCCAATTAGACTCTGCCCAGTACTTC.

This CDR3 reads CASSLSRDEKLFF. For the CDR3, the DNA is TGTGCCAGCAGTTTATCCAGGGATGAAAAACTGTTTTTT. The V and J genes are TRBV27 and TRBJ1-4; possible D gene TRBD1, 5 bases. Germline-derived CDR1 and CDR2 are MNHEY and SMNVEV (reference sequence). CDR3 length: 13 amino acids. V gave up 0 bases and J gave up 6 bases, with 5 bases separating them.

This clone was recorded once. The CDR3 protein is CASSSHQGSPYEQYF. CDR3 DNA sequence: TGTGCCAGCAGTTCCCATCAGGGGAGCCCCTACGAGCAGTACTTC. V is TRBV6-6 and J is TRBJ2-7; D is perhaps TRBD1 (6 bases). The V gene's germline CDR1 is MNHNY and CDR2 SVGAGI (reference sequence). This CDR3 is 15 amino acids long. V lost 4 bases and J lost 2, with 15 bases in between.